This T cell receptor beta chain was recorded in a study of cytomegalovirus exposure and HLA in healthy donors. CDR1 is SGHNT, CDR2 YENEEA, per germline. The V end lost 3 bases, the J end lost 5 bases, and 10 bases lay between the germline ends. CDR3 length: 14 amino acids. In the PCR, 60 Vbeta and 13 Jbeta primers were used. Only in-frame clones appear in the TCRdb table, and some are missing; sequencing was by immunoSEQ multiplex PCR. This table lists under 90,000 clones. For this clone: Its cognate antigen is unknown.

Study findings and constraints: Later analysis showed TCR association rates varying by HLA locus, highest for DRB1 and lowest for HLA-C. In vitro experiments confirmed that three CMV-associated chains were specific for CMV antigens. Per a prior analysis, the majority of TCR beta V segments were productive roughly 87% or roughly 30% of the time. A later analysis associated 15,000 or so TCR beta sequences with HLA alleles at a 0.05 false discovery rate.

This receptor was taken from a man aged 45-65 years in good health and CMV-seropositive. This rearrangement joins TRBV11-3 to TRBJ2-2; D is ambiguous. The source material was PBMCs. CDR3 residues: CASSFGRQTGELFF. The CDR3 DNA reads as TGTGCCAGCAGCTTCGGCAGACAAACCGGGGAGCTGTTTTTT. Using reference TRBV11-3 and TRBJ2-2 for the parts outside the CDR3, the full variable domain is EAGVVQSPRYKIIEKKQPVAFWCNPISGHNTLYWYLQNLGQGPELLIRYENEEAVDDSQLPKDRFSAERLKGVDSTLKIQPAELGDSAVYLCASSFGRQTGELFFGEGSRLTVL.